One sample yielded the 9 T cell receptor beta chains listed below, sequenced in a study of graft-versus-host responses after intestinal transplantation. The assay was immunoSEQ multiplex PCR, and TCRdb's table has in-frame clones only and misses some. The repertoire has about 90,000 clones, about 95% of them found once; the top ten carry approximately 0.19%. No cognate antigen is known for these TCRs. The sequenced sample was unstimulated CD4+ T cells sorted from spleen or lymph node cells, obtained before transplant. These receptors came from a human donor who was the organ donor for an intestinal transplant.

The rearrangement joins TRBV6-5 to TRBJ1-5; D gene uncertain. Between the trimmed V and J ends, which lost 4 bases and 1 base, there was a span of 8 bases. The length of the CDR3 is 14 residues. Germline CDR1 and CDR2: MNHEY and SVGAGI. DNA for the CDR3: TGTGCCAGCAGTTTAAGTCTCAGCAATCAGCCCCAGCATTTT. This translates into CASSLSLSNQPQHF.

About this clone: Distinct nucleotide sequences in the sample also encode this CDR3. The chain uses TRBV6-4 and TRBJ2-1, with 7 bases lining up with TRBD2. In germline, CDR1 is MRHNA, CDR2 SNTAGT. Trimming at V came to 4 bases and at J to 10 bases, leaving 10 bases not matched to a gene. CDR3 length: 14 amino acids. CDR3 coding DNA: TGTGCCAGCAGTGGGGGCGGGGGTCCAGGGGAGCAGTTCTTC. Its protein product is CASSGGGGPGEQFF.

The V and J genes are TRBV7-2 and TRBJ1-4; possibly TRBD1 for D (6 bases). The CDR3 extends over 15 amino acids. Looked up from germline, CDR1 is SGHTA and CDR2 is FQGNSA. Trimming shortened V by 6 bases and J by 8 bases, and 19 bases separated the two germline ends. CDR3 protein: CASRSQTGEGEKLFF. Written as DNA, the CDR3 is TGTGCCAGCAGAAGCCAGACAGGCGAGGGGGAAAAACTGTTTTTT.

The chain links TRBV10-2 to TRBJ1-4, with D uncertain. Germline V gene data show CDR1 as WSHSY and CDR2 as SAAADI. Trimming took off 6 bases at V and 6 bases at J, with 17 bases between the two ends. This CDR3 has 15 residues. The CDR3 sequence is CASSRSRLTYEKLFF. CDR3 nucleotide sequence: TGCGCCAGCAGCCGGTCCAGGCTTACTTATGAAAAACTGTTTTTT.

Only one count was recorded for this clone. The CDR3 DNA follows: TGTGCCAGTAGTATAGTGCCCTCCCGGGCTGGGCCCTACGAGCAGTACTTC. It encodes CASSIVPSRAGPYEQYF. The rearrangement uses TRBV19 and TRBJ2-7; D not certain. The V gene's germline CDR1 is LNHDA and CDR2 SQIVND (reference sequence). Trimming cost V 1 base and J 2 bases, with 18 bases left between them. This CDR3 comprises 17 residues.

The chain combines TRBV18 with TRBJ2-5; D perhaps matches TRBD2 (6 bases). In germline, CDR1 is KGHSH, CDR2 LQKENI. V was clipped by 4 bases and J by 5 bases, with 14 bases between them. This CDR3 is built from 14 residues. The CDR3: CASSRLGVEETQYF. In DNA form, the CDR3 reads TGTGCCAGCTCACGACTAGGGGTTGAGGAGACCCAGTACTTC.

The chain has TRBV10-3 and TRBJ1-1; D unclear. The CDR3 spans 14 residues. Trimming removed 5 bases at V and 0 bases at J, with 10 bases between. The germline V gene encodes CDR1 ENHRY and CDR2 SYGVKD. CDR3 region: CAISQAGMNTEAFF. Written as DNA, the CDR3 is TGTGCCATCAGTCAAGCGGGGATGAACACTGAAGCTTTCTTT.

The V call is TRBV28, the J call TRBJ2-7, with D perhaps matching TRBD1 (6 bases). The germline V gene encodes CDR1 MDHEN and CDR2 SYDVKM. The ends were cut back, 3 bases at V and 0 bases at J, with 18 bases in the middle. This CDR3 has 17 amino acids. CDR3: CASSFPPWTESSYEQYF. The CDR3 coding sequence is TGTGCCAGCAGTTTCCCCCCCTGGACAGAGAGCTCCTACGAGCAGTACTTC.

The gene calls are TRBV27 and TRBJ2-3, with D tentatively TRBD1 (6 bases). The germline CDR1 and CDR2 sequences are MNHEY and SMNVEV (reference sequence). There are 14 residues in the CDR3. The V gene lost 5 bases and the J gene lost 4 bases, with 13 bases spanning the gap. The CDR3 nucleotides are TGTGCCAGCAGTCTGGGGGCCGAGGCAGATACGCAGTATTTT. It yields the protein CASSLGAEADTQYF.